Listed below are T cell receptor beta chains from one sample, sequenced in a study of cytomegalovirus exposure and HLA in healthy donors. TCRdb keeps only in-frame clones here, not all; method: immunoSEQ multiplex PCR. The sample has 110,000 to 150,000 clones, about 95% seen once. The sequenced material came from PBMCs. These receptors all come from a man aged 18 to 35 in good health and CMV-seropositive. The conserved cysteine and the conserved F or W are not part of the CDR3 here.

v_gene	j_gene	CDR3aa
TRBV9	TRBJ2-1	ANSVGEAGVNEQF
TRBV6-1	TRBJ1-1	ASSDLYADTEAF
TRBV5-8	TRBJ2-7	ASSDDSYEQY
TRBV7-8	TRBJ2-7	ASSPVRDRSSYEQY
TRBV14	TRBJ2-1	ASSQHRGDYNEQF
TRBV11-2	TRBJ2-1	ASSLTRGSSYNEQF
TRBV30	TRBJ2-5	AWTPGSQETQY
TRBV2	TRBJ1-1	ASRADTKPEAF
TRBV25-1	TRBJ1-2	ASSDYTGLMET
TRBV6-5	TRBJ2-3	ASSYSRSSGGTQY
TRBV5-6	TRBJ2-1	ASSAGLAGFNEQF
TRBV2	TRBJ2-5	ASRSDWETQY
TRBV27	TRBJ2-7	ASQTGAGAYEQY
TRBV2	TRBJ1-5	ASSRGTDRLNQPQH
TRBV27	TRBJ2-1	ASSLLGGGTSGKAQF
TRBV18	TRBJ2-7	ASSPRGGVRYEQY
TRBV5-1	TRBJ2-7	ASSLALVGGEQY
TRBV5-1	TRBJ2-2	ASSFGPAANTGELF
TRBV27	TRBJ2-7	ASSHARGSYEQY
TRBV5-1	TRBJ2-2	ASSRKGQGSTGELF
TRBV2	TRBJ1-5	ASSVYRDQPQH
TRBV19	TRBJ2-2	ASLAKRGVFNTGELF
TRBV7-3	TRBJ2-1	ASSSQSSSYNEQF
TRBV25-1	TRBJ2-7	ASSGQGYEQY
TRBV29-1	TRBJ2-1	SVGGVGLSSYNEQF
TRBV5-4	TRBJ2-5	ASSSGSRETQY
TRBV4-2	TRBJ2-4	ASSQEKRLKGDIQY
TRBV6-6	TRBJ2-7	ASRQGALSYEQY
TRBV27	TRBJ2-2	ASSLSNTGELF
TRBV4-1	TRBJ2-1	ASSHGLADNEQF
TRBV11-2	TRBJ1-2	ASRGQGLDYT
TRBV19	TRBJ1-2	ASTSAGLGNYGYT
TRBV15	TRBJ2-7	ATKADRLPYYEQY
TRBV9	TRBJ2-1	ASSVGGSPEQF
TRBV27	TRBJ2-5	ASSFTGLETQY
TRBV19	TRBJ1-5	ASTGEVYQPQH
TRBV28	TRBJ2-5	ASSLGLAGAEETQY
TRBV10-3	TRBJ2-1	AIMASGRMNEQF
TRBV5-1	TRBJ2-1	ASSLAASNNEQF
TRBV20-1	TRBJ1-5	SARDRRAQH
TRBV2	TRBJ1-4	ASRGGQSNPNEKLF
TRBV10-3	TRBJ1-1	AISDGGGFTEAF
TRBV28	TRBJ1-1	ASSFEGVAEAF
TRBV28	TRBJ2-6	ASSLVRSSGANVLT
TRBV18	TRBJ2-7	ASSPRGNFYEQY
TRBV6-6	TRBJ2-1	ASIRSQTFPNEQF
TRBV11-1	TRBJ2-1	ASSRGTGGANEQF
TRBV18	TRBJ2-2	ASRPGQNTGELF
TRBV4-2	TRBJ2-1	ASSSRAGPSYNEQF
TRBV6-1	TRBJ1-5	ASSVSTGVGEH
TRBV21-1	TRBJ2-2	ASSKGGTSNTGELF
TRBV28	TRBJ2-3	ASSFKGQGYTDTQY
TRBV30	TRBJ2-1	AWRGLAGVNEQF
TRBV15	TRBJ2-3	ATSRDPGPTDTQY
TRBV9	TRBJ2-2	ASSLSRTGWNTGELF
TRBV2	TRBJ2-7	ASSEWQGNYEQY